The 12 T cell receptor beta chains presented below share a single source sample, sequenced in a study of cytomegalovirus exposure and HLA in healthy donors. PCR involved 60 Vbeta and 13 Jbeta primers. Produced via immunoSEQ multiplex PCR; TCRdb's table is partial and in-frame only. The sample data list almost 45,000 clones. Material for sequencing was PBMCs. Source of these receptors: a male donor in good health and CMV-seronegative.

This sequence joins TRBV6-6 and TRBJ1-6, with 9 bases fitting TRBD1. The CDR3 spans 13 residues. Trimming took 7 bases from V and 9 from J; bases not matched to a gene: 4. Per germline, CDR1 MNHNY and CDR2 SVGAGI (reference sequence). CDR3 DNA: TGTGCCAGCAAAGGGACAGGGATTTCACCCCTCCACTTT. Protein sequence: CASKGTGISPLHF.

V gene TRBV18 combines with J gene TRBJ2-3, with 11 bases aligning to TRBD2. The CDR3 totals 16 residues. V shed 3 bases and J 2 bases; nucleotides not matched to a gene: 4. The V gene's germline CDR1 is KGHSH and CDR2 LQKENI. The CDR3: CASSPQLAGVTDTQYF. In DNA form, the CDR3 reads TGTGCCAGCTCACCCCAACTAGCGGGAGTCACAGATACGCAGTATTTT.

The chain recombines TRBV30 with TRBJ2-7; 11 nucleotides agree with TRBD2. The CDR3 totals 14 residues. CDR1 and CDR2 (germline): GTSNPN, SVGIG (reference sequence). V lost 5 bases and J lost 5; bases outside the gene matches: 8. In DNA form, the CDR3 reads TGTGCCTGGGTCGGGGTGACTAGCGGGAACGAGCAGTACTTC. Protein: CAWVGVTSGNEQYF.

The chain combines TRBV6-4 with TRBJ2-3; 9 bases match TRBD2. The CDR3 covers 14 residues. The V and J ends lost 3 bases and 4 bases, in that order; junction bases with no gene match: 2. In germline, CDR1 is MRHNA, CDR2 SNTAGT. The CDR3 spells CASSEVAGADTQYF. The CDR3 nucleotides read TGTGCCAGCAGTGAAGTAGCGGGAGCAGATACGCAGTATTTT.

The rearrangement joins TRBV6-1 to TRBJ2-5; possible D gene TRBD2, 6 bases. The CDR3 covers 13 residues. The V end was cut by 8 bases, the J end by 4 bases, with 14 bases between. From germline, CDR1 is MNHNS and CDR2 SASEGT. The CDR3 DNA reads TGTGCCAGCTGTACTAGCCCATCAGAGACCCAGTACTTC. Protein: CASCTSPSETQYF.

The chain carries TRBV9 and TRBJ2-1; possibly TRBD1 for D (6 bases). CDR1 and CDR2 from the germline V gene are SGDLS and YYNGEE. The CDR3 consists of 15 residues. Trimming removed 5 bases at V and 3 bases at J, with 15 bases between. The CDR3 DNA reads as TGTGCCAGCAGAGAGCATAAAGGGGGCTACAATGAGCAGTTCTTC. Protein: CASREHKGGYNEQFF.

The gene calls are TRBV9 and TRBJ2-3; 7 positions agree with TRBD2. Germline V gene sequence: CDR1 SGDLS, CDR2 YYNGEE. V was clipped by 0 bases and J by 3 bases; unmatched bases: 1. The CDR3 covers 14 residues. This CDR3 reads CASSVAGRTDTQYF. CDR3 coding DNA: TGTGCCAGCAGCGTAGCCGGGAGGACAGATACGCAGTATTTT. Looking up the rest from reference TRBV9 and TRBJ2-3 gives the full variable domain: DSGVTQTPKHLITATGQRVTLRCSPRSGDLSVYWYQQSLDQGLQFLIQYYNGEERAKGNILERFSAQQFPDLHSELNLSSLELGDSALYFCASSVAGRTDTQYFGPGTRLTVL.

The genes are TRBV7-9 and TRBJ2-3; 11 bases align to TRBD2. Trimming cost V 5 bases and J 2 bases; bases outside gene matches: 12. Germline CDR1 is SEHNR and CDR2 is FQNEAQ (reference sequence). The CDR3 runs to 18 residues. CDR3 DNA sequence: TGTGCCAGCAGCAAAGCCCTAGTACTAGCGGGAGACACAGATACGCAGTATTTT. Translated, it gives CASSKALVLAGDTDTQYF.

The chain has TRBV5-1 and TRBJ2-7, with 9 bases lining up with TRBD2. The CDR3 has 15 amino acids. Per the germline V gene, CDR1 is SGHRS and CDR2 is YFSETQ. The trim removed 4 bases at V and 7 bases at J, leaving 12 bases unmatched. CDR3 loop: CASSQGRGRACEQYF. For the CDR3, the DNA is TGCGCCAGCAGCCAGGGGCGCGGGAGGGCTTGTGAGCAGTACTTC.

This chain joins TRBV14 and TRBJ2-7; 7 bases are a match to TRBD2. CDR1 is SGHDN, CDR2 FVKESK, per germline. V gave up 3 bases and J gave up 5 bases; unmatched junction bases: 16. The CDR3 consists of 17 residues. CDR3 residues: CASSQGGPHMRADEQYF. DNA for the CDR3: TGTGCCAGCAGCCAGGGAGGGCCTCACATGAGGGCGGACGAGCAGTACTTC.

The chain uses TRBV9 and TRBJ2-1; D gene ambiguous. The CDR3 length is 15 residues. The V end was cut by 0 bases, the J end by 2 bases, with 9 bases between. Germline V gives CDR1 SGDLS, CDR2 YYNGEE. CDR3 sequence reads: CASSVESATYNEQFF. In DNA form, the CDR3 reads TGTGCCAGCAGCGTAGAAAGCGCAACCTACAATGAGCAGTTCTTC. Filled out from reference TRBV9 and TRBJ2-1, the complete variable domain reads DSGVTQTPKHLITATGQRVTLRCSPRSGDLSVYWYQQSLDQGLQFLIQYYNGEERAKGNILERFSAQQFPDLHSELNLSSLELGDSALYFCASSVESATYNEQFFGPGTRLTVL.

The chain recombines TRBV4-2 with TRBJ1-6; D is perhaps TRBD1 (5 bases). Trimming shortened V by 4 bases and J by 10 bases, and 17 bases separated the two germline ends. The germline gives CDR1 LGHNA, CDR2 YNFKEQ. The CDR3 is 15 amino acids. The CDR3 sequence: CASSLRTNKESPLHF. Written as DNA, the CDR3 is TGTGCCAGCAGCCTTCGGACAAACAAGGAGTCACCCCTCCACTTT.